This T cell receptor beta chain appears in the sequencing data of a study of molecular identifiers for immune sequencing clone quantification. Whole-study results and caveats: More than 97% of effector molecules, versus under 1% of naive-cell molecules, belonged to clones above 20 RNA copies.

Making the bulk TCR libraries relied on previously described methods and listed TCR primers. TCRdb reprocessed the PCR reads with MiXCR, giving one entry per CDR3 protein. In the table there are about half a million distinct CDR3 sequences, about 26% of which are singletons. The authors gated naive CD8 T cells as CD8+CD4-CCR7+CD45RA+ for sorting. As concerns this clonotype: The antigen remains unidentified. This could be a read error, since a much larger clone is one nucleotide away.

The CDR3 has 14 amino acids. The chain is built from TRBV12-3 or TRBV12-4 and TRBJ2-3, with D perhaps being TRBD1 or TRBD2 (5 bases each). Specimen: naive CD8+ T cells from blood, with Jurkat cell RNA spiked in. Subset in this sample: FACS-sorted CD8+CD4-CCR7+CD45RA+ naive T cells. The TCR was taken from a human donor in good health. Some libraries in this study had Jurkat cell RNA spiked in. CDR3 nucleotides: TGTGCCGGCAGTTTACTCACGGGGCCAGATACGCAGTATTTT. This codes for CAGSLLTGPDTQYF.